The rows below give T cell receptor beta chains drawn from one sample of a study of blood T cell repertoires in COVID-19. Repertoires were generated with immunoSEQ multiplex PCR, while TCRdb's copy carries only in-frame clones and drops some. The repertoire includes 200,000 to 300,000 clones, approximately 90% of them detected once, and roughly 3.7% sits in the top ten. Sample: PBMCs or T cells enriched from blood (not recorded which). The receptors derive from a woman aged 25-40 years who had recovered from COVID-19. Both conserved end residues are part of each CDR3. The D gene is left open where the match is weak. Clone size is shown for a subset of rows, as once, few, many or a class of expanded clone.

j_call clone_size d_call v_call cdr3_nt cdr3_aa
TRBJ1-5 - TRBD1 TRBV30 TGTGCCTGGAGTACAGCAGTCGGGACAGGCGTCAATCAGCCCCAGCATTTT CAWSTAVGTGVNQPQHF
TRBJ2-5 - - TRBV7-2 TGTGCCAGCAGCTTAGACCCCCACAGAACAGAGACCCAGTACTTC CASSLDPHRTETQYF
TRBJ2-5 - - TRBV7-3 TGTGCCAGCAGCTCGCAGGGTAGTGATGACCAGTACTTC CASSSQGSDDQYF
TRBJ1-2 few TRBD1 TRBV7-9 TGTGCCAGCAGTTCGACGGAGGGGGCATTCGGCTACACCTTC CASSSTEGAFGYTF
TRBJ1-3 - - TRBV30 TGTGCCTGGAGTGTCGGCGGAGGGCGTGGAAACACCATATATTTT CAWSVGGGRGNTIYF
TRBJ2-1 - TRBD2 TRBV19 TGTGCCAGTAGTTTCGGGGTAGCGGGAGGTTCCTACAATGAGCAGTTCTTC CASSFGVAGGSYNEQFF
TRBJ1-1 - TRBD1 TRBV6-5 TGTGCCAGCAGAGATGGGACAGGGAGCACTGAAGCTTTCTTT CASRDGTGSTEAFF
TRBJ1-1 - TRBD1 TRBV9 TGTGCCAGCAGCTCCCGGGACAGGCCCCCCCAGGGCACTGAAGCTTTCTTT CASSSRDRPPQGTEAFF
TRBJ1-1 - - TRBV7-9 TGTGCCACGCTAAGGAGGGTAAACACTGAAGCTTTCTTT CATLRRVNTEAFF
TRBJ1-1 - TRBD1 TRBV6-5 TGTGCCAGCATAGACAGGGAGGAAGCTTTCTTT CASIDREEAFF
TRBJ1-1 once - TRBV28 TGTGCCAGCAGTTTGCAGGGCGCTGAAGCTTTCTTT CASSLQGAEAFF
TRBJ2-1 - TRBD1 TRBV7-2 TGTGCCAGCAGCAAACAGGGGGCCGATGAGCAGTTCTTC CASSKQGADEQFF
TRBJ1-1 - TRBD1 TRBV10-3 TGTGCCATCAGTGAAACCCTCGGGACAGGGACTACCTTGGGAACTGAAGCTTTCTTT CAISETLGTGTTLGTEAFF
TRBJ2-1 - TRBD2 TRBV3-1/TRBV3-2 TGTGCCAGCAGCCCGGGACTATTCAGTGAGCAGTTCTTC CASSPGLFSEQFF
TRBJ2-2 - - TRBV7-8 TGTGCCAGCAGCGGCCGACAGACAACGATTAACACCGGGGAGCTGTTTTTT CASSGRQTTINTGELFF
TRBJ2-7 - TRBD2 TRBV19 TGTGCCAGTAGTATAGCTAGCGGATCCTCCTACGAGCAGTACTTC CASSIASGSSYEQYF
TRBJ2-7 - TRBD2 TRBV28 TGTGCCAGCAGTTTCGGACTAGCGGGAGCCTACGAGCAGTACTTC CASSFGLAGAYEQYF
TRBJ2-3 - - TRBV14 TGTGCCAGCAGCCAATCTGCAGATACGCAGTATTTT CASSQSADTQYF
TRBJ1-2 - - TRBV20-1 TGCAGTGCTAGAAAACTACCGGGCTACACCTTC CSARKLPGYTF
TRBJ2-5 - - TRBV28 TGTGCCAGCAGTCGCCAATCACTCCAAGAGACCCAGTACTTC CASSRQSLQETQYF